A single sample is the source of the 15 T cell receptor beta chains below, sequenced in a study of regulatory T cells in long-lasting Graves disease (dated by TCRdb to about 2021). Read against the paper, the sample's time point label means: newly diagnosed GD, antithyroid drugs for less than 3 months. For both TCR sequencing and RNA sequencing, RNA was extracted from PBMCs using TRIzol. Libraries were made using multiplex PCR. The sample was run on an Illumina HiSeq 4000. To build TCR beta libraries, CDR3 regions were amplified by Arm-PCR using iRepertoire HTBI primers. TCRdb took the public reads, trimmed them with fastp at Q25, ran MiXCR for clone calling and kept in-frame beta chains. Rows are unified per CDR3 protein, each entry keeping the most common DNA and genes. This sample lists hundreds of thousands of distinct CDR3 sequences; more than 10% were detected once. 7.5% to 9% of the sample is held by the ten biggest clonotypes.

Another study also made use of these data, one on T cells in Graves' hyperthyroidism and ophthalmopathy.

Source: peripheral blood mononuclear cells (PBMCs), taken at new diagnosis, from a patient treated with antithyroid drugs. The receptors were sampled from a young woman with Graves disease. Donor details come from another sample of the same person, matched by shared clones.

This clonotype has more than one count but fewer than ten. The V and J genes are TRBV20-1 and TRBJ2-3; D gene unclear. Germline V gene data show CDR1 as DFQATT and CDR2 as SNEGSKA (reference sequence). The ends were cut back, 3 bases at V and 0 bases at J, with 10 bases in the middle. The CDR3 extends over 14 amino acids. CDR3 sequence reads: CSARKGWSTDTQYF. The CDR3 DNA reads TGCAGTGCTAGGAAGGGTTGGAGCACAGATACGCAGTATTTT.

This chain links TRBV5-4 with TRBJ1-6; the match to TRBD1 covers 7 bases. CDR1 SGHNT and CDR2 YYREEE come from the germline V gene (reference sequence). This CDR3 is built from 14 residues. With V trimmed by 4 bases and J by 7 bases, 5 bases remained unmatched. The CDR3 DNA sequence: TGTGCCAGCAGCCGGGACAGAGCAAATTCACCCCTCCACTTT. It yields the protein CASSRDRANSPLHF.

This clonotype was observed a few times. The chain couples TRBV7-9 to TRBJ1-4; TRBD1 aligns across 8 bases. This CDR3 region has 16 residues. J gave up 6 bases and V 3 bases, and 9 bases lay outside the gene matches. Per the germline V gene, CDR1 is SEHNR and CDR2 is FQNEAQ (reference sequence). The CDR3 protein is CASSFGLQGAHEKLFF. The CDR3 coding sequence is TGTGCCAGCAGCTTTGGGCTCCAGGGGGCTCATGAAAAACTGTTTTTT. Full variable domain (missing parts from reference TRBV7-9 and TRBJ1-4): DTGVSQNPRHKITKRGQNVTFRCDPISEHNRLYWYRQTLGQGPEFLTYFQNEAQLEKSRLLSDRFSAERPKGSFSTLEIQRTEQGDSAMYLCASSFGLQGAHEKLFFGSGTQLSVL.

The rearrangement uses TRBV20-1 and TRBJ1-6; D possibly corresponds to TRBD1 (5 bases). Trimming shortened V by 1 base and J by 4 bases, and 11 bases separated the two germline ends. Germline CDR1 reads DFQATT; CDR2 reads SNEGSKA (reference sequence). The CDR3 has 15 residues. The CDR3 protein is CSARGRTSYNSPLHF. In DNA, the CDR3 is TGCAGTGCTAGAGGACGGACAAGTTATAATTCACCCCTCCACTTT.

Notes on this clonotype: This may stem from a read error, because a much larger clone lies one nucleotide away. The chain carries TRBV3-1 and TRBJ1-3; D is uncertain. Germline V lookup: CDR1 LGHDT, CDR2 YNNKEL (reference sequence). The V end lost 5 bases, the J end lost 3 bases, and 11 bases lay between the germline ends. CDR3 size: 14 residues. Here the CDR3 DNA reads TGTGCCAGCAGCTCCCAGGACCTTGGAAACACCATATATTTT. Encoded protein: CASSSQDLGNTIYF.

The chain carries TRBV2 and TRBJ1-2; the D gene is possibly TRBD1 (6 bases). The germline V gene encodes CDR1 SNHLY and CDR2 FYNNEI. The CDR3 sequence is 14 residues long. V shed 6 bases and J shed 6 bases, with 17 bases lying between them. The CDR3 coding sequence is TGTGCCAGCAGCCGAGGACAGAGGGGGAATGGCTACACCTTC. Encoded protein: CASSRGQRGNGYTF.

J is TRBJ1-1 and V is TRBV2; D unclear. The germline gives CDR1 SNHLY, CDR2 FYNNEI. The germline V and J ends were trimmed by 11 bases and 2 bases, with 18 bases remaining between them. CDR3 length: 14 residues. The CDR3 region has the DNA TGTGCCGGACTGCGAACCACTTTCAACACTGAAGCTTTCTTT. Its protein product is CAGLRTTFNTEAFF.

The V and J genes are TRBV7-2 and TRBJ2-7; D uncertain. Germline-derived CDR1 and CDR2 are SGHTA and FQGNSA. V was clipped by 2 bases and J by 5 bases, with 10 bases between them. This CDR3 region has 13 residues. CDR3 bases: TGTGCCAGCAGCTTAATAAACCCGCACGAGCAGTACTTC. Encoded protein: CASSLINPHEQYF.

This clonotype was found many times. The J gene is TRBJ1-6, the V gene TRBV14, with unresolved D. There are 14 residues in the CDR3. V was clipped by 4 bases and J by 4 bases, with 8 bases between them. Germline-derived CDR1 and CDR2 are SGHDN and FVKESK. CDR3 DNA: TGTGCCAGCAGCCCCGGGTTTTATAATTCACCCCTCCACTTT. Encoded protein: CASSPGFYNSPLHF.

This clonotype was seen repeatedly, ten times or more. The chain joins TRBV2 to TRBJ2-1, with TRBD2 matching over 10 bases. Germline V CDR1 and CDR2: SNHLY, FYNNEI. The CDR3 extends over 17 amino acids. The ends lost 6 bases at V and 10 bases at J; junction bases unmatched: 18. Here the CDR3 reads CASRSTTLAGERLEQFF. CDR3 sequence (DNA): TGTGCCAGCAGGTCCACCACCCTAGCGGGAGAGCGACTCGAGCAGTTCTTC.

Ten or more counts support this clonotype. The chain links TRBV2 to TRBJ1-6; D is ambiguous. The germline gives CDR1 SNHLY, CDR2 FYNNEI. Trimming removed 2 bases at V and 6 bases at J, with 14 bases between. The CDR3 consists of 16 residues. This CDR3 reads CASSERWSLFNSPLHF. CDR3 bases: TGTGCCAGCAGTGAAAGGTGGTCGCTGTTTAATTCACCCCTCCACTTT.

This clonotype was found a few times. CDR3 in amino acids: CASKRTENSPLHF. CDR3 sequence (DNA): TGTGCCAGCAAAAGGACAGAAAATTCACCCCTCCACTTT. The chain recombines TRBV2 with TRBJ1-6; the D gene is possibly TRBD1 (6 bases). The germline V gene encodes CDR1 SNHLY and CDR2 FYNNEI. V shed 7 bases and J shed 7 bases, with 11 bases lying between them. The CDR3 is 13 residues long.

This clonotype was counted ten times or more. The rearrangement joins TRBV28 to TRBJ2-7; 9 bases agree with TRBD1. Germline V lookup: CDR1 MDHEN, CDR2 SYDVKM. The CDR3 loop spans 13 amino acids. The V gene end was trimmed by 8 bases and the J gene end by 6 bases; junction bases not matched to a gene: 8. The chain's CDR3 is CASSRDRVSEQYF. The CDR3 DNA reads TGTGCCAGCTCCCGGGACAGGGTGAGCGAGCAGTACTTC.

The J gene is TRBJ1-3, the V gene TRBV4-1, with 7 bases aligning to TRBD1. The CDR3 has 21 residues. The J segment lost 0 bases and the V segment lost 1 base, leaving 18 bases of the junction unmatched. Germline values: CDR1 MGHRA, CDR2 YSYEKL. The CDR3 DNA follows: TGCGCCAGCAGCCAAGTTAGTTTAGTCCGACAGGGAACAAGCTCTGGAAACACCATATATTTT. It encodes CASSQVSLVRQGTSSGNTIYF.

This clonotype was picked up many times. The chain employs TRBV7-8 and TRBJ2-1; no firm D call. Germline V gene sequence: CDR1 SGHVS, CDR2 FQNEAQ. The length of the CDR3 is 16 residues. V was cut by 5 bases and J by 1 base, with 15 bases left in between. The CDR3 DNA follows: TGTGCCAGCAGCCCAAAGCGCGTAAGGTCCTACAATGAGCAGTTCTTC. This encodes CASSPKRVRSYNEQFF.